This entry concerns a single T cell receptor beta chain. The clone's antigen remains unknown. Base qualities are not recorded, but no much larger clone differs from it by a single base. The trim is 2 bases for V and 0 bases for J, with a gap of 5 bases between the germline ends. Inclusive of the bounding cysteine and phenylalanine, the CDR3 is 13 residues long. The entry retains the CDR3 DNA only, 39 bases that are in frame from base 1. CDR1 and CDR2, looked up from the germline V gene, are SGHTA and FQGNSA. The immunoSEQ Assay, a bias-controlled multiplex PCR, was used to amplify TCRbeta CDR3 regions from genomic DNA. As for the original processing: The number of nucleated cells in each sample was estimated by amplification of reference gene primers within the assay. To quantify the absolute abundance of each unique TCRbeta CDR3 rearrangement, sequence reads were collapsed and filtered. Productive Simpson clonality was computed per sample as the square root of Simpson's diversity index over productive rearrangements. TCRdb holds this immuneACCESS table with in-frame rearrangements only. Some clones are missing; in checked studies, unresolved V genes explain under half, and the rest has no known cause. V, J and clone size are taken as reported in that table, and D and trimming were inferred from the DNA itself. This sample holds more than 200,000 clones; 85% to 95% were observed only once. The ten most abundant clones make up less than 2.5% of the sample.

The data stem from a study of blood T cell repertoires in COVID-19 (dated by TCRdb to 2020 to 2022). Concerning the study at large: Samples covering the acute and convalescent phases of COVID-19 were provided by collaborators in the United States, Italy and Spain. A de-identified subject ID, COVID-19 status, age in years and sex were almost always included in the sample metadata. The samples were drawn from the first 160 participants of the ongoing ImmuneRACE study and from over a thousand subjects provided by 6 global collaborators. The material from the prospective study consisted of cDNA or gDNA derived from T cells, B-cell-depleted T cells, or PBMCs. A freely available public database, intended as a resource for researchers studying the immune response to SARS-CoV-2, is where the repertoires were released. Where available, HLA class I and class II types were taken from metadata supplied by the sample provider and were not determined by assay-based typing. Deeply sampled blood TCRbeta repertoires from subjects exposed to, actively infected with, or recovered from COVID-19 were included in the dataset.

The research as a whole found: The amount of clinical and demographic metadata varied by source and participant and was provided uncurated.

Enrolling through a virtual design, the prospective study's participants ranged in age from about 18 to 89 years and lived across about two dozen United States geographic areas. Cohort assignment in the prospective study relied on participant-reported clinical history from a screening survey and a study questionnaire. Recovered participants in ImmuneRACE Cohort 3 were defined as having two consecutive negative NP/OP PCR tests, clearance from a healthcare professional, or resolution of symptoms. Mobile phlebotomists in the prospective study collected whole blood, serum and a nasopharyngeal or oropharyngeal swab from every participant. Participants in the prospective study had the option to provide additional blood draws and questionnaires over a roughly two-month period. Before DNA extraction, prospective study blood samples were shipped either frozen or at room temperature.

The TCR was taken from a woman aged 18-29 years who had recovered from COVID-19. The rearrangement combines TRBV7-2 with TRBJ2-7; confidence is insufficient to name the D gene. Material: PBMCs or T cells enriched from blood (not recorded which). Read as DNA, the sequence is TGTGCCAGCAGCTTAACAAGCTCCTACGAGCAGTACTTC. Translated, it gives CASSLTSSYEQYF.